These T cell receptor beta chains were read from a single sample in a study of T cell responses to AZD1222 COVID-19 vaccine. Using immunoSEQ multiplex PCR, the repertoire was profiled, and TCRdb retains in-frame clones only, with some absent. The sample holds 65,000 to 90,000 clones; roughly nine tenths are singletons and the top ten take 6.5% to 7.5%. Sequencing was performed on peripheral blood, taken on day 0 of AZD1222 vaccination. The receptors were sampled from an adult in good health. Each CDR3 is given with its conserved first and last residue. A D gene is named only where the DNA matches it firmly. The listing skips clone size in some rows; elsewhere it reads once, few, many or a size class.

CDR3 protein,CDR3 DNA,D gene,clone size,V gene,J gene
CASSSSRVVRGYTF,TGTGCCAGCAGTTCCTCCAGGGTCGTGAGGGGCTACACCTTC,.,few,TRBV28,TRBJ1-2
CATSDGQHSNQPQHF,TGTGCCACCAGTGATGGACAGCATAGCAATCAGCCCCAGCATTTT,.,.,TRBV24-1,TRBJ1-5
CASSFTGNTEAFF,TGTGCCAGCAGCTTCACAGGGAACACTGAAGCTTTCTTT,.,once,TRBV7-3,TRBJ1-1
CASSEGQGPSYEQYF,TGTGCCAGCAGTGAGGGACAGGGGCCCTCCTACGAGCAGTACTTC,TRBD1,.,TRBV3-1/TRBV3-2,TRBJ2-7
CASSLAGTGDEQYF,TGTGCCAGCAGCTTAGCGGGGACAGGGGACGAGCAGTACTTC,TRBD1,.,TRBV11-3,TRBJ2-7
CATAWTYEQYF,TGTGCCACCGCATGGACCTACGAGCAGTACTTC,.,once,TRBV2,TRBJ2-7
CASSAGTQSYEQYF,TGTGCCAGCTCCGCCGGGACACAATCCTACGAGCAGTACTTC,.,.,TRBV18,TRBJ2-7
CASSHQGNTGELFF,TGTGCCAGCAGCCACCAGGGGAACACCGGGGAGCTGTTTTTT,.,.,TRBV3-1/TRBV3-2,TRBJ2-2
CASSLSPSYNSPLHF,TGTGCCAGCAGTTTATCGCCCTCCTATAATTCACCCCTCCACTTT,.,.,TRBV27,TRBJ1-6
CASSQGNQPQHF,TGTGCCAGTAGTCAGGGCAATCAGCCCCAGCATTTT,.,.,TRBV19,TRBJ1-5
CASSPSSGGGGTDTQYF,TGTGCCAGCAGCCCCTCAAGCGGGGGAGGTGGCACAGATACGCAGTATTTT,TRBD2,few,TRBV4-2,TRBJ2-3
CASSLLGTRDTIYF,TGTGCCAGCAGTTTATTGGGGACTAGAGACACCATATATTTT,.,once,TRBV28,TRBJ1-3
CAGGDREGGELFF,TGTGCCGGCGGGGACAGGGAGGGCGGGGAGCTGTTTTTT,TRBD1,.,TRBV10-3,TRBJ2-2
CASSFVGRDSEQYF,TGTGCCAGCAGCTTCGTCGGGAGGGACTCCGAGCAGTACTTC,TRBD2,once,TRBV7-2,TRBJ2-7
CASSAGGNQPQHF,TGTGCCAGCAGCGCAGGGGGGAATCAGCCCCAGCATTTT,TRBD1,.,TRBV27,TRBJ1-5
CAISEGTDIKETQYF,TGTGCCATCAGTGAAGGGACAGACATTAAAGAGACCCAGTACTTC,TRBD1,.,TRBV10-3,TRBJ2-5
CASRPPGTFSYEQYF,TGTGCCAGCAGACCCCCCGGGACTTTCTCCTACGAGCAGTACTTC,.,.,TRBV25-1,TRBJ2-7
CSVERLDRVSNQPQHF,TGCAGCGTTGAAAGGTTAGACAGGGTGAGCAATCAGCCCCAGCATTTT,TRBD1,.,TRBV29-1,TRBJ1-5
CASSFWGVANEKLFF,TGTGCCAGCAGTTTTTGGGGGGTTGCTAATGAAAAACTGTTTTTT,.,.,TRBV28,TRBJ1-4
CASSRTGGEEKLFF,TGTGCCAGCAGCAGGACAGGGGGTGAGGAAAAACTGTTTTTT,TRBD1,few,TRBV9,TRBJ1-4
CASSKGRGGDEQYF,TGTGCCAGCAGTAAGGGTAGGGGAGGCGACGAGCAGTACTTC,.,once,TRBV7-9,TRBJ2-7
CASSYEFTEAFF,TGTGCCAGCAGTTACGAATTCACTGAAGCTTTCTTT,.,.,TRBV5-5,TRBJ1-1
CASSYSQGANGYTF,TGTGCCAGCAGTTACTCTCAGGGGGCTAATGGCTACACCTTC,TRBD1,.,TRBV6-5,TRBJ1-2
CASSSSGQGGSTEAFF,TGTGCCAGCAGCTCCTCTGGACAGGGTGGCAGCACTGAAGCTTTCTTT,TRBD1,.,TRBV7-3,TRBJ1-1
CASSLALTSGYEQYF,TGTGCCAGCAGCTTAGCGCTCACTAGCGGCTACGAGCAGTACTTC,TRBD2,few,TRBV7-9,TRBJ2-7
CASTEGARTDTQYF,TGTGCCAGCACCGAGGGGGCGCGGACAGATACGCAGTATTTT,TRBD1,.,TRBV27,TRBJ2-3
CASSLQGLPTEAFF,TGCGCCAGCAGCCTCCAGGGCCTTCCCACTGAAGCTTTCTTT,.,.,TRBV5-1,TRBJ1-1
CASSYPGQGYEGNQPQHF,TGTGCCAGCAGTTACCCCGGACAGGGCTACGAGGGCAATCAGCCCCAGCATTTT,TRBD1,.,TRBV6-2/TRBV6-3,TRBJ1-5
CASSDPIAGQTDTQYF,TGCGCCAGCAGTGACCCAATAGCGGGCCAAACGGATACGCAGTATTTT,TRBD2,.,TRBV10-1,TRBJ2-3
CSASEYGYTF,TGCAGTGCTTCCGAATATGGCTACACCTTC,.,.,TRBV20-1,TRBJ1-2
CASSIWGSYNEQFF,TGTGCCAGTAGTATATGGGGGTCCTACAATGAGCAGTTCTTC,.,once,TRBV19,TRBJ2-1
CSVRQGGLENEQFF,TGCAGCGTTAGACAGGGGGGTCTTGAAAATGAGCAGTTCTTC,TRBD1,.,TRBV29-1,TRBJ2-1